This T cell receptor beta chain was recorded in a study of OX40 agonist ivuxolimab in advanced cancers. Study information: Patients received ivuxolimab, an intravenous treatment, every 2 weeks at 0.01 to 10 mg/kg. Three patients responded partially, comprising one with hepatocellular carcinoma and two with cutaneous melanoma.

For this clone: Its antigen is still unknown.

Only in-frame clones appear in the TCRdb table, and some are missing; sequencing was by immunoSEQ multiplex PCR. The sample includes approximately 67,000 clones, more than 70% of them seen just once. Study-level points and caveats: Dose levels from 0.1 to 3.0 mg/kg saw CD4+ and CD8+ blood T cells expand clonally by week 6.

Germline V lookup: CDR1 MDHEN, CDR2 SYDVKM. The CDR3 extends over 15 amino acids. The sample here was CD4+ or CD8+ T cells sorted from blood, taken in a trial of the OX40 agonist ivuxolimab. This TCR was recovered from an adult with an advanced solid tumor such as melanoma, head and neck, liver or kidney cancer. The V and J genes are TRBV28 and TRBJ2-5; 10 nucleotides line up with TRBD1. The J call may not be correct, given that the DNA end is closer to TRBJ2-7. The CDR3, as DNA: TGTGCCAGCAGTCCCCCCGGACAGGGGGCCTACGAGCAGTACTTC. This encodes CASSPPGQGAYEQYF.